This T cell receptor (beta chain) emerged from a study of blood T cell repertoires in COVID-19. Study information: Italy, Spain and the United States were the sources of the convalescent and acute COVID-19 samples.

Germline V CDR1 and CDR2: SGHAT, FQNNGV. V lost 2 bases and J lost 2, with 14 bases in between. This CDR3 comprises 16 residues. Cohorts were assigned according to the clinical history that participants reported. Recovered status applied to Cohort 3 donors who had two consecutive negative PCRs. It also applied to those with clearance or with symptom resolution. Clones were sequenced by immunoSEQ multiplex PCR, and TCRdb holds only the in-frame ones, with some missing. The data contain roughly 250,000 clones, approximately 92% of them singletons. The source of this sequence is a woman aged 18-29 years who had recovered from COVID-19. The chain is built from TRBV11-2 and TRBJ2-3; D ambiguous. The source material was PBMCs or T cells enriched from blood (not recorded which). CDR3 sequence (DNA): TGTGCCAGCAGCTTAAAGGCTCGGGTACTCACAGATACGCAGTATTTT. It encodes CASSLKARVLTDTQYF.